Below, 4 T cell receptor beta chains from the same sample are listed, as sequenced in a study of identical twins. TCRdb processed the 5' RACE reads anew with MiXCR; each CDR3 protein has one entry. The sample lists 400,000 to 550,000 distinct CDR3 sequences, 22% occurring once. Another study also made use of these data, one on T cells expressing NK-cell markers.

The sample taken for sequencing was CD4+ T cells sorted from blood. The receptors were gathered from a woman younger than 30 in good health.

This clonotype has just a few counts. This sequence joins TRBV24-1 and TRBJ2-1, with 11 bases that match TRBD2. The CDR3 has 14 amino acids. Germline CDR1 is KGHDR and CDR2 is SFDVKD. The junction had 3 bases not matched to a gene; V was cut back by 6 bases and J by 6 bases. CDR3 bases: TGTGCCACCAGTCTAGCGGGGGGTTCCAATGAGCAGTTCTTC. Translation: CATSLAGGSNEQFF.

This sequence joins TRBV15 and TRBJ1-1, with D maybe TRBD1 (5 bases). Trimming pared 0 bases from V and 0 bases from J, leaving 8 bases between. The CDR3 is made up of 15 amino acids. Germline V gives CDR1 LNHNV, CDR2 YYDKDF (reference sequence). CDR3 sequence (DNA): TGTGCCACCAGCAGAGATAAGGGGTTGAACACTGAAGCTTTCTTT. Residues: CATSRDKGLNTEAFF.

The sample holds many counts of this clonotype. The genes are TRBV14 and TRBJ2-3; D unclear. Trimming cost V 8 bases and J 4 bases, with 10 bases left between them. The CDR3 has 12 residues. The germline CDR1 and CDR2 sequences are SGHDN and FVKESK. CDR3 sequence (DNA): TGTGCCAGCGGGTCAGTCGCAGATACGCAGTATTTT. Translation: CASGSVADTQYF.

J is TRBJ1-2 and V is TRBV25-1; D is ambiguous. CDR1 and CDR2 from the germline V gene are MGHDK and SYGVNS. The CDR3 is made up of 12 amino acids. Trimming removed 5 bases from V and 6 bases from J, with 10 bases in between. This CDR3 reads CASSTLWDGYTF. In DNA form, the CDR3 reads TGTGCCAGCAGTACTCTTTGGGATGGCTACACCTTC.